Sequencing of this TCR beta chain was carried out in a study of T-cell memory formation after mild COVID-19. General study results and limits: Contracting CD4+ clones sat mainly in CM and EM; CD8+ in EMRA. Some responding clones appeared in pre-infection memory, suggesting cross-reactive memory joined. Clones that got smaller from day 15 to 85 had even CD4/CD8, while clones growing later tipped toward CD4+.

5'RACE primed at constant segments yielded TCR alpha and TCR beta cDNA libraries bearing sample barcodes and UMIs. Each CDR3 protein is one row after TCRdb ran MiXCR on the 5' RACE reads. The profile shows approximately 270,000 distinct CDR3 sequences, 15% to 20% of them singletons. The CDR3 sequence is 14 residues long. CDR1 and CDR2 (germline): SGDLS, YYNGEE. V was pared by 0 bases and J by 5 bases, with 12 bases between. In this sample, this clonotype turned up a few times. Its target is unknown. This TCR came from a man younger than 30 who had mild COVID-19 (a few samples of this study predate the infection). Cell type and time point are not known. The sequenced sample consisted of PBMCs or a T cell subset sorted from them (not recorded which). This chain links TRBV9 with TRBJ2-7, with D uncertain. Here the CDR3 reads CASSVEVASHEQYF. The CDR3 DNA reads TGTGCCAGCAGCGTAGAGGTAGCAAGCCACGAGCAGTACTTC.